A selection of T cell receptor beta chains follows, all from one sample in a study of T-cell reconstitution after alpha-beta-depleted transplantation in children. From the PCR reads, TCRdb called clonotypes with MiXCR, one entry per CDR3 protein. This table has a few hundred thousand distinct CDR3 sequences, roughly a tenth appearing once. The input for sequencing was PBMCs from the stem cell graft donor, taken from the stem cell graft. The source is a human donor who donated a stem cell graft to a child with acute lymphoblastic leukemia. CDR3s include the opening cysteine and the closing phenylalanine or tryptophan. The order of the fields is clone size, D gene, V gene, J gene, CDR3 protein, CDR3 DNA. D genes are given only for firm matches. A row's size may be missing; if present it is once, few, many or a size class.

NA,NA,TRBV24-1,TRBJ2-3,CATSDLQGGTDTQYF,TGTGCCACCAGTGATTTGCAGGGCGGCACAGATACGCAGTATTTT
many,NA,TRBV29-1,TRBJ2-1,CSVDVRGPYNEQFF,TGCAGCGTTGACGTTCGGGGCCCATACAATGAGCAGTTCTTC
few,TRBD2,TRBV7-2,TRBJ2-3,CASSLAALAGVTDTQYF,TGTGCCAGCAGCTTAGCGGCCCTAGCGGGGGTGACAGATACGCAGTATTTT
NA,NA,TRBV25-1,TRBJ2-7,CASSEPGGAYEQYF,TGTGCCAGCAGTGAACCAGGAGGGGCCTACGAGCAGTACTTC
few,TRBD1,TRBV5-1,TRBJ2-7,CASSPRGPDYEQYF,TGCGCCAGCAGCCCAAGGGGGCCTGACTACGAGCAGTACTTC
many,NA,TRBV29-1,TRBJ1-1,CSATANTEAFF,TGCAGCGCCACAGCCAACACTGAAGCTTTCTTT
NA,NA,TRBV4-1,TRBJ1-4,CASSQEVTGNEKLFF,TGCGCCAGCAGCCAAGAAGTAACAGGGAATGAAAAACTGTTTTTT
many,NA,TRBV29-1,TRBJ2-5,CSVESLRAQYF,TGCAGCGTTGAATCTTTAAGGGCCCAGTACTTC
few,NA,TRBV20-1,TRBJ2-1,CSADYSGHYNEQFF,TGCAGTGCGGATTACAGCGGGCACTACAATGAGCAGTTCTTC
NA,NA,TRBV7-2,TRBJ1-2,CASSLRANYGYTF,TGTGCCAGCAGCTTAAGAGCTAACTATGGCTACACCTTC
NA,NA,TRBV7-9,TRBJ2-5,CASSPATQETQYF,TGTGCCAGCAGCCCCGCGACGCAAGAGACCCAGTACTTC
many,NA,TRBV6-1,TRBJ2-7,CASSFRPTVPEQYF,TGTGCCAGCAGCTTTCGCCCGACAGTCCCCGAGCAGTACTTC
NA,NA,TRBV6-5,TRBJ2-1,CASSSFVGRDNEQFF,TGTGCCAGCAGTTCCTTCGTTGGAAGGGACAATGAGCAGTTCTTC
few,TRBD2,TRBV6-4,TRBJ2-3,CASSEASGRTDTQYF,TGTGCCAGCAGTGAGGCTAGCGGGCGCACAGATACGCAGTATTTT
NA,NA,TRBV5-1,TRBJ1-2,CASSPIPDVAGGYTF,TGCGCCAGCAGCCCGATCCCGGACGTCGCCGGCGGCTACACCTTC
many,TRBD1,TRBV5-1,TRBJ1-3,CASSLTGGYGNTIYF,TGCGCCAGCAGCTTGACAGGGGGATATGGAAACACCATATATTTT
medium-sized,NA,TRBV7-2,TRBJ2-3,CASSSQGIPTDTQYF,TGTGCCAGCAGCTCTCAGGGGATTCCCACAGATACGCAGTATTTT
many,TRBD1,TRBV5-1,TRBJ1-4,CASSLAGGDEKLFF,TGCGCCAGCAGCTTGGCAGGGGGTGATGAAAAACTGTTTTTT
NA,NA,TRBV7-9,TRBJ1-2,CASTRLPAQPYYGYTF,TGTGCCAGCACTAGACTGCCTGCACAGCCTTACTATGGCTACACCTTC
few,NA,TRBV4-2,TRBJ2-7,CASSQELHESYEQYF,TGTGCCAGCAGCCAAGAGCTCCATGAATCCTACGAGCAGTACTTC